The 18 T cell receptor beta chains in this list originate from one sample, sequenced in a study of follicular helper T cells after annual influenza vaccination. The time point is: 2014-2015 season, 7 days after vaccination. Repertoires were generated with immunoSEQ multiplex PCR, while TCRdb's copy carries only in-frame clones and drops some. The repertoire holds about 7,800 clones, approximately 82% seen once, with less than 2% in the top ten. The sample was CXCR5+ CD38- circulating T follicular helper cells from blood, taken 7 days after influenza vaccination. Described subset: circulating Tfh, non-naive CD4+CXCR5+PD-1+ (ICOS+CD38+ or ICOS-CD38-). The receptors come from an adult who received the influenza vaccine.

The CDR3: CASTPGGRGELFF. The CDR3 DNA reads as TGTGCCAGCACCCCGGGGGGGCGGGGGGAGCTGTTTTTT. V is TRBV2 and J is TRBJ2-2, with TRBD2 identical over 8 bases. Germline loops: CDR1 SNHLY, CDR2 FYNNEI. V shed 7 bases, J shed 8 bases, and the junction held 6 bases outside the gene matches. The CDR3 is 13 residues long.

The chain uses TRBV2 and TRBJ1-6, with 8 bases fitting TRBD1. V was clipped by 5 bases and J by 9 bases; unmatched bases: 9. The CDR3 sequence is 15 residues long. Germline lookup yields CDR1 SNHLY and CDR2 FYNNEI. In DNA, the CDR3 is TGTGCCAGCAGTCCAGAGGGGACAGGTGCTTCACCCCTCCACTTT. Its protein product is CASSPEGTGASPLHF.

The V call is TRBV5-4, the J call TRBJ2-3, with TRBD1 matching 9 bases. Germline CDR1 and CDR2: SGHNT and YYREEE (reference sequence). V shed 0 bases and J 2 bases; nucleotides not matched to a gene: 4. CDR3 length: 16 residues. As DNA, the CDR3 is TGTGCCAGCAGCTTGGTGGGACAGGGCTTCACAGATACGCAGTATTTT. It codes for CASSLVGQGFTDTQYF. Drawing the rest from reference TRBV5-4 and TRBJ2-3, the complete variable domain is ETGVTQSPTHLIKTRGQQVTLRCSSQSGHNTVSWYQQALGQGPQFIFQYYREEENGRGNFPPRFSGLQFPNYSSELNVNALELDDSALYLCASSLVGQGFTDTQYFGPGTRLTVL.

The rearrangement joins TRBV9 to TRBJ2-2, with D tentatively TRBD2 (6 bases). The CDR3 is 16 residues long. Germline V gives CDR1 SGDLS, CDR2 YYNGEE. Trimming pared 4 bases from V and 3 bases from J, leaving 16 bases between. The DNA for the CDR3 is TGTGCCAGCAGCCCTAGAGTAGCGGAGTACACCGGGGAGCTGTTTTTT. Translated: CASSPRVAEYTGELFF.

The rearrangement joins TRBV9 to TRBJ2-2; 8 bases line up with TRBD2. The CDR3 spans 15 residues. The V segment lost 2 bases and the J segment 6 bases; nucleotides outside the gene matches: 6. CDR1 SGDLS and CDR2 YYNGEE come from the germline V gene. CDR3 coding DNA: TGTGCCAGCAGCGTCCCGGGGGGGCCAGCCGGGGAGCTGTTTTTT. It codes for CASSVPGGPAGELFF.

The rearrangement links TRBV7-2 to TRBJ2-3, with D perhaps matching TRBD1 (6 bases). The CDR3 has 15 amino acids. The V end was cut by 2 bases, the J end by 7 bases, with 16 bases between. Germline V gives CDR1 SGHTA, CDR2 FQGNSA. The CDR3 loop reads CASSLPSTGKNTQYF. CDR3 in DNA: TGTGCCAGCAGCTTACCATCAACAGGGAAGAATACGCAGTATTTT.

V is TRBV7-3 and J is TRBJ2-3; perhaps TRBD2 as D (6 bases). This CDR3 spans 19 amino acids. Germline V lookup: CDR1 SGHTA, CDR2 FQGTGA. V was shortened by 1 base and J by 2 bases, with 22 bases between the two germline ends. The CDR3 loop is CASSLSAPGAPGLTDTQYF. The CDR3 DNA sequence: TGTGCCAGCAGCTTAAGCGCTCCGGGAGCCCCCGGGCTCACAGATACGCAGTATTTT.

The V call is TRBV19, the J call TRBJ2-5; TRBD2 matches at 7 bases. CDR3 length: 14 residues. The germline gives CDR1 LNHDA, CDR2 SQIVND (reference sequence). Trimming removed 5 bases from V and 5 bases from J; junction bases left unmatched: 8. The CDR3 DNA is TGTGCCAGTAGTCTAAGGACTAGTACGGAGACCCAGTACTTC. It encodes CASSLRTSTETQYF.

The rearrangement uses TRBV5-4 and TRBJ1-1; D call uncertain. Germline V lookup: CDR1 SGHNT, CDR2 YYREEE (reference sequence). The V gene lost 3 bases and the J gene lost 2 bases, with 14 bases spanning the gap. CDR3 length: 15 residues. Here the CDR3 DNA reads TGTGCCAGCAGCTCCCCACAAGATTTTAACACTGAAGCTTTCTTT. It encodes CASSSPQDFNTEAFF. Based on the CDR3 plus reference TRBV5-4 and TRBJ1-1, the full variable domain is ETGVTQSPTHLIKTRGQQVTLRCSSQSGHNTVSWYQQALGQGPQFIFQYYREEENGRGNFPPRFSGLQFPNYSSELNVNALELDDSALYLCASSSPQDFNTEAFFGQGTRLTVV.

The chain links TRBV4-3 to TRBJ1-2; no clear D. Trimming removed 1 base at V and 4 bases at J, with 10 bases between. The CDR3 has 14 amino acids. Germline assignment: CDR1 LGHNA and CDR2 YSLEER. CDR3 sequence: CASSQVETAYGYTF. The CDR3 DNA sequence: TGCGCCAGCAGCCAAGTTGAGACGGCCTATGGCTACACCTTC.

The chain is built from TRBV9 and TRBJ2-5, with TRBD1 as a possible D gene (6 bases). The CDR3 extends over 18 amino acids. Germline lookup yields CDR1 SGDLS and CDR2 YYNGEE. V was clipped by 0 bases and J by 4 bases, with 22 bases between them. DNA of the CDR3: TGTGCCAGCAGCGTAGGGCCATGGGGGTCTGGGGGCGGAGAGACCCAGTACTTC. Its protein is CASSVGPWGSGGGETQYF. The entire variable domain, with the rest obtained from reference TRBV9 and TRBJ2-5, is as follows: DSGVTQTPKHLITATGQRVTLRCSPRSGDLSVYWYQQSLDQGLQFLIQYYNGEERAKGNILERFSAQQFPDLHSELNLSSLELGDSALYFCASSVGPWGSGGGETQYFGPGTRLLVL.

This clone was seen just once. The chain uses TRBV4-2 and TRBJ2-1, with 12 bases identical to TRBD1. Trimming removed 2 bases from V and 7 bases from J; junction bases left unmatched: 3. This CDR3 is 15 amino acids long. The germline V gene has CDR1 LGHNA and CDR2 YNFKEQ. The CDR3 sequence is CASSQPGQGANEQFF. Written as DNA, the CDR3 is TGTGCCAGCAGCCAACCGGGACAGGGGGCGAATGAGCAGTTCTTC.

The J gene is TRBJ2-1, the V gene TRBV7-9; 9 nucleotides align to TRBD1. The J segment lost 8 bases and the V segment lost 5 bases, leaving 7 bases of the junction unmatched. The CDR3 sequence is 14 residues long. Per germline, CDR1 SEHNR and CDR2 FQNEAQ (reference sequence). In DNA, the CDR3 is TGTGCCAGCAGCCTGGGACAGGGTGCCGATGAGCAGTTCTTC. Translating gives CASSLGQGADEQFF.

The rearrangement joins TRBV7-8 to TRBJ2-5; D gene ambiguous. The CDR3 is made up of 13 amino acids. The germline gives CDR1 SGHVS, CDR2 FQNEAQ. V was trimmed by 3 bases and J by 2 bases, leaving 7 bases between them. CDR3 sequence: CASSFGQQETQYF. Written as DNA, the CDR3 is TGTGCCAGCAGCTTTGGCCAGCAAGAGACCCAGTACTTC.

The chain combines TRBV4-3 with TRBJ2-5, with 7 bases identical to TRBD1. This CDR3 has 15 amino acids. CDR1 and CDR2 (germline): LGHNA, YSLEER. Trimming removed 0 bases from V and 7 bases from J; junction bases left unmatched: 8. The DNA of the CDR3 is TGCGCCAGCAGCCAAGATTATGGACAGGACGGGACCCAGTACTTC. It encodes CASSQDYGQDGTQYF.

The chain employs TRBV14 and TRBJ2-5; D uncertain. Looked up from germline, CDR1 is SGHDN and CDR2 is FVKESK. CDR3 size: 12 residues. V shed 4 bases and J shed 4 bases, with 7 bases lying between them. The chain's CDR3 is CASSRGSETQYF. The CDR3 nucleotides read TGTGCCAGCAGCCGAGGCTCAGAGACCCAGTACTTC.

The rearrangement joins TRBV4-1 to TRBJ2-7; D may match TRBD1 or TRBD2 (7 bases each). With 4 bases removed from V and 4 bases from J, the gap between germline ends came to 17 bases. The CDR3 has 15 amino acids. Germline V gene lookup returns CDR1 MGHRA and CDR2 YSYEKL. CDR3 sequence: CASSPRQGGSYEQYF. The CDR3 DNA sequence: TGCGCCAGCAGCCCGCGACAGGGCGGGAGTTACGAGCAGTACTTC.

This rearrangement joins TRBV2 to TRBJ1-5; the D gene is possibly TRBD1 (5 bases). With 6 bases removed from V and 7 bases from J, the gap between germline ends came to 16 bases. The CDR3 is 14 amino acids. The germline V gene has CDR1 SNHLY and CDR2 FYNNEI. In DNA form, the CDR3 reads TGTGCCAGCAGAAGCAGGGATATGGGGCAGCCCCAGCATTTT. It translates to CASRSRDMGQPQHF. Combining the CDR3 with reference TRBV2 and TRBJ1-5 gives the whole variable domain EPEVTQTPSHQVTQMGQEVILRCVPISNHLYFYWYRQILGQKVEFLVSFYNNEISEKSEIFDDQFSVERPDGSNFTLKIRSTKLEDSAMYFCASRSRDMGQPQHFGDGTRLSIL.